Presented here are 5 T cell receptor beta chains from one specimen sequenced in a study of shared clonotypes between healthy human individuals. Naive CD8 isolation took CD45RO-negative cells positively selected for CCR7 and excluded terminally differentiated effector memory CD45RA+ cells. Only in-frame clones appear in the TCRdb table, and some are missing; sequencing was by immunoSEQ multiplex PCR. The repertoire holds around 1.9 million clones, roughly 91% seen once, with roughly 1.7% in the top ten. The sequenced material came from naive CD8+ T cells from PBMCs. These TCRs come from a man younger than 35 in good health. Some clones in this sample may be carry-over from other donors' samples.

The V call is TRBV19, the J call TRBJ1-4; no definite D call. Between the trimmed V and J ends, which lost 3 bases and 8 bases, there was a span of 13 bases. The CDR3 loop spans 14 amino acids. Germline lookup yields CDR1 LNHDA and CDR2 SQIVND (reference sequence). The CDR3 loop is CASSIISLDEKLFF. In DNA, the CDR3 is TGTGCCAGTAGTATTATCAGTCTTGACGAAAAACTGTTTTTT.

The V gene is TRBV27, the J gene TRBJ2-7; 7 bases fit TRBD1. The CDR3 contains 13 residues. Germline V lookup: CDR1 MNHEY, CDR2 SMNVEV (reference sequence). The junction had 6 bases not matched to a gene; V was cut back by 6 bases and J by 4 bases. This chain's CDR3 is CASRTDRTYEQYF. The CDR3 coding sequence is TGTGCCAGCAGGACGGACAGGACTTACGAGCAGTACTTC.

V and J are TRBV21-1 and TRBJ2-7. TRBV21-1 is classified as a pseudogene. This CDR3 region has 16 residues. CDR3 bases: TGTGCCAGCAGCAAAGACGGCCTCAGCCTTTACTACGAGCAGTACTTC. It codes for CASSKDGLSLYYEQYF.

V gene TRBV21-1 combines with J gene TRBJ2-3; TRBD2, the table's D call, was not compared with the DNA. TRBV21-1 counts as a pseudogene. There are 18 residues in the CDR3. CDR3 nucleotides: TGTGCCAGCACCCCCCTCCCCTGGGGTGGACTAGGGACAGATACGCAGTATTTT. Amino acids: CASTPLPWGGLGTDTQYF.

The J gene is TRBJ2-2, the V gene TRBV7-3, with D uncertain. The CDR3 extends over 13 amino acids. Germline CDR1 and CDR2: SGHTA and FQGTGA. Trimming stripped 5 bases from V and 7 bases from J, with 11 bases between. The CDR3 here is CASSTDRDGELFF. The CDR3 region has the DNA TGTGCCAGCAGCACCGATAGGGACGGGGAGCTGTTTTTT.